These 30 T cell receptor beta chains originate from one sample sequenced in a study of T-cell memory formation after mild COVID-19. One entry per CDR3 protein, called by TCRdb with MiXCR from the 5' RACE reads. The table lists approximately 210,000 distinct CDR3 sequences, roughly 27% of them singletons. Source material: PBMCs or a T cell subset sorted from them (not recorded which). The receptors were gathered from an adult woman who had mild COVID-19 (a few samples of this study predate the infection). Cell type and time point are not known.

This clonotype appeared a few times. J is TRBJ1-1 and V is TRBV5-1, with D uncertain. Between the trimmed V and J ends, which lost 4 bases and 3 bases, there was a span of 22 bases. In germline, CDR1 is SGHRS, CDR2 YFSETQ. The CDR3 runs 17 residues. The chain's CDR3 is CASSPRAGAGGHTEAFF. As DNA, the CDR3 is TGCGCCAGCAGCCCCCGGGCAGGTGCGGGTGGGCACACTGAAGCTTTCTTT. Filled out from reference TRBV5-1 and TRBJ1-1, the complete variable domain reads KAGVTQTPRYLIKTRGQQVTLSCSPISGHRSVSWYQQTPGQGLQFLFEYFSETQRNKGNFPGRFSGRQFSNSRSEMNVSTLELGDSALYLCASSPRAGAGGHTEAFFGQGTRLTVV.

The chain recombines TRBV5-6 with TRBJ2-7, with a weak D call TRBD2 (7 bases). This CDR3 is 17 amino acids long. Germline loops: CDR1 SGHDT, CDR2 YYEEEE. V was clipped by 4 bases and J by 4 bases, with 24 bases between them. The CDR3 is CASSNDGGGVAEYEQYF. CDR3 nucleotide sequence: TGTGCCAGCAGCAATGACGGAGGGGGGGTAGCCGAGTACGAGCAGTACTTC.

In this sample, this clonotype turned up a few times. The J gene is TRBJ2-7, the V gene TRBV2; tentatively, D is TRBD2 (6 bases). Per germline, CDR1 SNHLY and CDR2 FYNNEI. V was trimmed by 4 bases and J by 3 bases, leaving 10 bases between them. The CDR3 runs to 13 residues. The CDR3 sequence: CASSVAGIYEQYF. CDR3 sequence (DNA): TGTGCCAGCAGTGTGGCGGGAATCTACGAGCAGTACTTC.

This clonotype was seen more than once but under ten times. CDR3 region: CASSQGRGAFF. The CDR3 coding sequence is TGTGCCAGCAGCCAAGGGAGGGGAGCTTTCTTT. The genes are TRBV7-9 and TRBJ1-1; a weak D match, TRBD1 (5 bases). Germline V gene lookup returns CDR1 SEHNR and CDR2 FQNEAQ (reference sequence). Trimming took 5 bases from V and 10 from J, leaving 11 bases between them. This CDR3 is built from 11 residues.

This clonotype was seen more than once but under ten times. The V call is TRBV20-1, the J call TRBJ2-7, with 11 positions matching TRBD2. Losses at the gene ends were 5 bases for V and 1 base for J; bases not matched to a gene: 4. Germline lookup yields CDR1 DFQATT and CDR2 SNEGSKA (reference sequence). The CDR3 loop spans 14 amino acids. CDR3 in amino acids: CSAAGTSGSYEQYF. In DNA, the CDR3 is TGCAGTGCTGCTGGGACTAGCGGATCCTACGAGCAGTACTTC.

This clonotype was seen a handful of times. The chain combines TRBV9 with TRBJ1-5; 7 bases agree with TRBD1. V dropped 4 bases and J dropped 3; count of bases not matched to a gene: 7. CDR1 and CDR2 (germline): SGDLS, YYNGEE. CDR3 size: 15 residues. This CDR3 is CASSLEGQINQPQHF. For the CDR3, the DNA is TGTGCCAGCAGCCTAGAGGGACAGATCAATCAGCCCCAGCATTTT.

This clonotype appeared a few times. The V call is TRBV5-5, the J call TRBJ2-7; D is possibly TRBD1 or TRBD2 (5 bases each). The CDR3 has 14 residues. V dropped 2 bases and J dropped 2 bases, with 11 bases sitting between them. CDR1 is SGHKS, CDR2 YYEKEE, per germline (reference sequence). CDR3 loop: CASSFRQGPYEQYF. The CDR3 nucleotides read TGTGCCAGCAGCTTCAGGCAGGGACCCTACGAGCAGTACTTC. Drawing the rest from reference TRBV5-5 and TRBJ2-7, the complete variable domain is DAGVTQSPTHLIKTRGQQVTLRCSPISGHKSVSWYQQVLGQGPQFIFQYYEKEERGRGNFPDRFSARQFPNYSSELNVNALLLGDSALYLCASSFRQGPYEQYFGPGTRLTVT.

A few counts support this clonotype. This chain joins TRBV12-3 or TRBV12-4 and TRBJ1-4, with 8 bases fitting TRBD1. Trimming at V came to 6 bases and at J to 7 bases, leaving 10 bases not matched to a gene. The CDR3 loop spans 15 amino acids. CDR3 loop: CASSPGQGRGEKLFF. The DNA of the CDR3 is TGTGCCAGCAGCCCTGGACAGGGCAGGGGTGAAAAACTGTTTTTT.

This clonotype qualifies as medium-sized (0.01 to 0.1%). The chain links TRBV2 to TRBJ2-5; TRBD2 agrees at 10 bases. The germline CDR1 and CDR2 sequences are SNHLY and FYNNEI. This CDR3 spans 17 amino acids. With 1 base clipped from V and 7 bases from J, the junction kept 12 bases outside the gene matches. The CDR3, as DNA: TGTGCCAGCAGTGAAGGTCCTAGCGGGGGCCCTCAGTGGACCCAGTACTTC. Its translation is CASSEGPSGGPQWTQYF.

V is TRBV6-5 and J is TRBJ2-1, with D possibly matching TRBD2 (5 bases). The CDR3 covers 14 residues. V was trimmed by 2 bases and J by 0 bases, leaving 5 bases between them. Germline loops: CDR1 MNHEY, CDR2 SVGAGI. CDR3 sequence: CASSYRGSYNEQFF. CDR3 nucleotides: TGTGCCAGCAGTTACCGGGGCTCCTACAATGAGCAGTTCTTC.

This clonotype was seen a handful of times. The rearrangement uses TRBV20-1 and TRBJ2-3; D may be TRBD1 (5 bases). V was trimmed by 3 bases and J by 4 bases, leaving 14 bases between them. Per germline, CDR1 DFQATT and CDR2 SNEGSKA (reference sequence). CDR3 length: 14 amino acids. CDR3 nucleotides: TGCAGTGCTAGGAGACCCCGCAGGGCAGATACGCAGTATTTT. Its protein product is CSARRPRRADTQYF.

This clonotype was found a few times. This chain links TRBV29-1 with TRBJ2-2; perhaps TRBD1 as D (5 bases). CDR1 SQVTM and CDR2 ANQGSEA come from the germline V gene. V was pared by 4 bases and J by 1 base, with 10 bases between. The CDR3 runs 14 residues. The CDR3 reads CSVVPGLNTGELFF. CDR3 sequence (DNA): TGCAGCGTTGTACCAGGGCTGAACACCGGGGAGCTGTTTTTT.

The chain uses TRBV7-9 and TRBJ2-7; TRBD2 is a possible D gene (5 bases). The V gene's germline CDR1 is SEHNR and CDR2 FQNEAQ (reference sequence). This CDR3 spans 13 amino acids. V was trimmed by 1 base and J by 7 bases, leaving 11 bases between them. The CDR3 region has the DNA TGTGCCAGCAGCTTAGACGGGCCGGGGGAGCAGTACTTC. This sequence encodes CASSLDGPGEQYF. Full variable domain (remainder filled in from reference TRBV7-9 and TRBJ2-7): DTGVSQNPRHKITKRGQNVTFRCDPISEHNRLYWYRQTLGQGPEFLTYFQNEAQLEKSRLLSDRFSAERPKGSFSTLEIQRTEQGDSAMYLCASSLDGPGEQYFGPGTRLTVT.

A few counts support this clonotype. The chain employs TRBV29-1 and TRBJ1-1; D not certain. The CDR3 consists of 11 residues. Germline values: CDR1 SQVTM, CDR2 ANQGSEA. V lost 6 bases, J lost 0 bases, and 5 bases lay in between. The CDR3 reads CSVIMNTEAFF. CDR3 DNA: TGCAGCGTAATCATGAACACTGAAGCTTTCTTT.

This chain joins TRBV12-3 or TRBV12-4 and TRBJ1-5, with D hard to call. V lost 6 bases, J lost 2 bases, and 17 bases lay in between. The CDR3 extends over 16 amino acids. CDR3 protein: CASSPLSGPRNQPQHF. The CDR3 nucleotides are TGTGCCAGCAGCCCGCTTTCGGGTCCCCGCAATCAGCCCCAGCATTTT.

The sample holds a few counts of this clonotype. The gene calls are TRBV7-9 and TRBJ2-7, with 7 positions matching TRBD2. Unmatched junction bases numbered 3, after V lost 6 bases and J lost 7 bases. Germline V gene lookup returns CDR1 SEHNR and CDR2 FQNEAQ (reference sequence). This CDR3 is built from 11 residues. In DNA form, the CDR3 reads TGTGCCAGCAGGGCCGGGGGGGAGCAGTACTTC. As protein: CASRAGGEQYF.

This chain links TRBV2 with TRBJ2-7; D unclear. CDR3 length: 12 amino acids. V was clipped by 5 bases and J by 2 bases, with 7 bases between them. Germline V lookup: CDR1 SNHLY, CDR2 FYNNEI. CDR3 region: CASSIATYEQYF. DNA for the CDR3: TGTGCCAGCAGTATTGCTACCTACGAGCAGTACTTC.

The chain carries TRBV12-3 or TRBV12-4 and TRBJ1-5; D possibly corresponds to TRBD1 (5 bases). Between the trimmed V and J ends, which lost 1 base and 5 bases, there was a span of 9 bases. This CDR3 has 14 residues. The CDR3 loop reads CASSLGVGHQPQHF. The CDR3 DNA sequence: TGTGCCAGCAGTTTAGGGGTGGGGCATCAGCCCCAGCATTTT.

This chain links TRBV12-3 or TRBV12-4 with TRBJ2-3; D uncertain. With 6 bases removed from V and 4 bases from J, the gap between germline ends came to 14 bases. There are 14 residues in the CDR3. The CDR3 DNA reads as TGTGCCAGCAGCCTAAATCCCCTAGCAGATACGCAGTATTTT. This gives the protein CASSLNPLADTQYF.

By share, this clonotype counts as medium-sized (0.01 to 0.1%). The chain has TRBV7-8 and TRBJ2-1, with D perhaps assigned TRBD1 or TRBD2 (6 bases each). Germline loops: CDR1 SGHVS, CDR2 FQNEAQ. The CDR3 has 15 amino acids. Trimming removed 5 bases at V and 3 bases at J, with 14 bases between. In DNA, the CDR3 is TGTGCCAGCAGCCCGTTGGGGGGCGGCTACAATGAGCAGTTCTTC. It specifies CASSPLGGGYNEQFF.

The DNA of the CDR3 is TGTGCCACCAGTGAAGGACAGGGGCCCCGCGATGCCCAGTACTTC. This gives the protein CATSEGQGPRDAQYF. V gene TRBV24-1 combines with J gene TRBJ2-5, with TRBD1 identical over 9 bases. The V gene end was trimmed by 4 bases and the J gene end by 9 bases; junction bases not matched to a gene: 11. Looked up from germline, CDR1 is KGHDR and CDR2 is SFDVKD. This CDR3 contains 15 residues.

The chain combines TRBV30 with TRBJ2-2; the D is unclear. The V end lost 2 bases, the J end lost 6 bases, and 10 bases lay between the germline ends. The CDR3 loop spans 13 amino acids. CDR1 and CDR2 from the germline V gene are GTSNPN and SVGIG (reference sequence). For the CDR3, the DNA is TGTGCCTGGAGTATCATAGTTGCCGGGGAGCTGTTTTTT. Its protein is CAWSIIVAGELFF.

The V and J genes are TRBV10-3 and TRBJ2-1; D is unresolved. The CDR3 extends over 13 amino acids. The germline V gene encodes CDR1 ENHRY and CDR2 SYGVKD. Trimming took 4 bases from V and 15 from J, leaving 19 bases between them. The CDR3 region is CAISAGAIGYRFF. The CDR3 DNA follows: TGTGCCATCAGTGCAGGTGCAATAGGATATCGGTTCTTC.

This clonotype was detected only a few times. This chain joins TRBV7-2 and TRBJ2-7, with TRBD1 matching over 7 bases. The J segment lost 9 bases and the V segment lost 9 bases, leaving 14 bases of the junction unmatched. CDR3 size: 13 residues. CDR1 is SGHTA, CDR2 FQGNSA, per germline. The CDR3 DNA reads TGTGCCAGTGTGGACAGGCTCACCTATGGGCAGTACTTC. This encodes CASVDRLTYGQYF.

This clonotype has just a few counts. V gene TRBV7-8 combines with J gene TRBJ2-3; a possible D gene is TRBD1 (5 bases). The V end lost 1 base, the J end lost 5 bases, and 10 bases lay between the germline ends. Germline CDR1 is SGHVS and CDR2 is FQNEAQ. This CDR3 contains 14 residues. The chain's CDR3 is CASSLGQGIDTQYF. The CDR3 DNA reads TGTGCCAGCAGCTTAGGTCAGGGTATAGATACGCAGTATTTT.

The V and J genes are TRBV29-1 and TRBJ1-2, with a possible D match to TRBD1 (6 bases). CDR1 and CDR2 from the germline V gene are SQVTM and ANQGSEA. This CDR3 region has 13 residues. V dropped 7 bases and J dropped 2 bases, with 14 bases sitting between them. CDR3 loop: CSATGMGNYGYTF. CDR3 nucleotide sequence: TGCAGCGCCACAGGGATGGGGAACTATGGCTACACCTTC.

This clonotype was counted only a few times. The gene calls are TRBV12-3 or TRBV12-4 and TRBJ2-7; possibly TRBD2 for D (5 bases). The ends were cut back, 2 bases at V and 5 bases at J, with 10 bases in the middle. CDR3 size: 13 residues. CDR3 sequence (DNA): TGTGCCAGCAGTTTATCCGAGGGTGACGAGCAGTACTTC. Protein: CASSLSEGDEQYF.

The chain has TRBV20-1 and TRBJ2-3; tentatively, D is TRBD1 (5 bases). Germline lookup yields CDR1 DFQATT and CDR2 SNEGSKA (reference sequence). This CDR3 is built from 14 residues. Trimming pared 6 bases from V and 2 bases from J, leaving 15 bases between. CDR3 region: CSALTPGYTDTQYF. Here the CDR3 DNA reads TGCAGTGCGCTGACTCCAGGGTACACAGATACGCAGTATTTT.

This clonotype turned up a few times. The chain is built from TRBV25-1 and TRBJ1-1, with D perhaps matching TRBD1 (5 bases). Per the germline V gene, CDR1 is MGHDK and CDR2 is SYGVNS. V gave up 6 bases and J gave up 0 bases, with 14 bases separating them. This CDR3 is 15 amino acids long. CDR3 nucleotide sequence: TGTGCCAGCAGACCCGATCGGGGGTTGAACACTGAAGCTTTCTTT. Its protein product is CASRPDRGLNTEAFF.

This clonotype was detected only a few times. The rearrangement joins TRBV20-1 to TRBJ1-5, with D perhaps matching TRBD1 (6 bases). Germline V CDR1 and CDR2: DFQATT, SNEGSKA (reference sequence). V was clipped by 5 bases and J by 3 bases, with 20 bases between them. This CDR3 region has 16 residues. CDR3 sequence: CSAPLGPRGFNQPQHF. The CDR3 nucleotides are TGCAGTGCTCCACTGGGCCCGAGGGGGTTCAATCAGCCCCAGCATTTT.